This TCR beta chain was captured by sequencing in a study of blood T cell repertoires in COVID-19. Germline loops: CDR1 MNHEY, CDR2 SVGAGI. The CDR3 loop spans 13 amino acids. J gave up 5 bases and V 6 bases, and 6 bases lay outside the gene matches. The table came from immunoSEQ multiplex PCR; TCRdb's copy has only in-frame clones and leaves some out. The repertoire holds around 250,000 clones, with about nine tenths as singletons. The receptor was isolated from a man aged 18-30 years who had recovered from COVID-19. The sample was PBMCs or T cells enriched from blood (not recorded which). The J gene is TRBJ2-7, the V gene TRBV6-5; 8 nucleotides align to TRBD1. CDR3 amino acids: CASRKTGVHEQYF. CDR3 DNA sequence: TGTGCCAGCAGGAAGACAGGGGTCCACGAGCAGTACTTC.